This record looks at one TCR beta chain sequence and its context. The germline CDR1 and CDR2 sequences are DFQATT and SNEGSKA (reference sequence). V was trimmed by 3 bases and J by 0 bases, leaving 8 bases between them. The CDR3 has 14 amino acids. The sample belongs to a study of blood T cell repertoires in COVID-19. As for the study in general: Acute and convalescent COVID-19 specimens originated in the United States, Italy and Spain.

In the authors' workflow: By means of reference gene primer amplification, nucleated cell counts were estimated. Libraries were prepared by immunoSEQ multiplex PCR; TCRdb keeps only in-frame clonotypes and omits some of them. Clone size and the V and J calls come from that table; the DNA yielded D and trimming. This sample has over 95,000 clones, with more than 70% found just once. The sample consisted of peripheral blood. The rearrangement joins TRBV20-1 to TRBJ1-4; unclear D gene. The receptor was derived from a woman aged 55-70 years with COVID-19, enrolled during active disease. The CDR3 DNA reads TGCAGTGCTAGTTGGGCAGCAACTAATGAAAAACTGTTTTTT. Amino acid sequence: CSASWAATNEKLFF.